This TCR beta chain was obtained from a study of beta chain features in type 1 diabetes. The overall study: Examined across all samples were approximately 99 million sorted cells. Points from the study as a whole: It was among patients, rather than healthy donors, that naive, central memory and Treg TCRB repertoires appeared more similar. The question left open here concerned HLA type influencing TCRB rearrangement. Significant though moderate, a shortening of TCRB CDR3s appeared in all four CD4+ subsets of Type 1 diabetes patients.

Every isolated RNA sample was fully reverse transcribed, so sequencing captured expressed TCRB transcripts. Clones were sequenced by immunoSEQ multiplex PCR, and TCRdb holds only the in-frame ones, with some missing. This table holds about 620,000 clones, roughly 15% found once. Trimming left V 6 bases short and J 7 bases short, with 13 bases between. Germline assignment: CDR1 MNHEY and CDR2 SVGAGI. The CDR3 extends over 14 amino acids. On this clone itself: Its cognate antigen is unknown.

Sequenced material: naive CD4+ T cells from blood. This chain joins TRBV6-5 and TRBJ1-6, with D tentatively TRBD1 (5 bases). This receptor was obtained from a man between 18 and 29 years old in good health. Written as DNA, the CDR3 is TGTGCCAGCAGACCCGACAGTGGGAATTCACCCCTCCACTTT. Translated: CASRPDSGNSPLHF.